This T cell receptor beta chain was profiled in a study of T cell repertoires in cytomegalovirus infection. On the study more broadly: CMV infection and matching HLA type were both indicated by public TCR beta signatures. Study findings and constraints: Identification of carriers of CMV plus the relevant HLA was achieved through cumulative public TCR beta family frequency.

Germline lookup yields CDR1 LNHNV and CDR2 YYDKDF (reference sequence). V was clipped by 3 bases and J by 5 bases, with 17 bases between them. The CDR3 consists of 16 residues. TCRdb used MiXCR to reprocess the reads, holding one entry per CDR3 protein. This sample has approximately 730,000 distinct CDR3 sequences, with around 29% found just once. In its sample, this clonotype was seen a few times. Its antigen is currently unknown. Here the sequenced sample was cultured CD8+ T cells from PBMCs, taken from culture after CMV antigen stimulation. The chain carries TRBV15 and TRBJ2-1, with D perhaps matching TRBD1 (5 bases). This TCR was sampled from a human donor in good health (CMV status not recorded). Some clones in this sample may be carry-over from other donors' samples. The CDR3 DNA reads as TGTGCCACCAGCAGCTACATCGAAGACAGACACAATGAGCAGTTCTTC. Protein sequence: CATSSYIEDRHNEQFF.